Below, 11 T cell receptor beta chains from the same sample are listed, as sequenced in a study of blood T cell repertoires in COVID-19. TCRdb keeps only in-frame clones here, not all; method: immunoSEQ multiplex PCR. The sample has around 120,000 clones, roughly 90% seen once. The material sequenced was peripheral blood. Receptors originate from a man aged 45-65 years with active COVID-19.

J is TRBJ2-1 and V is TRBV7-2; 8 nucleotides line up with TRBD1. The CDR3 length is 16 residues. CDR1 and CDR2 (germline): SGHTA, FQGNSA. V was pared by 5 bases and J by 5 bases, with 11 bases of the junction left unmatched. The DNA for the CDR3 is TGTGCCAGCAGCCCCGGACAGGGCACGGTCGACAATGAGCAGTTCTTC. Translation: CASSPGQGTVDNEQFF. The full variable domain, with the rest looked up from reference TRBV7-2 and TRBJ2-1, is GAGVSQSPSNKVTEKGKDVELRCDPISGHTALYWYRQSLGQGLEFLIYFQGNSAPDKSGLPSDRFSAERTGGSVSTLTIQRTQQEDSAVYLCASSPGQGTVDNEQFFGPGTRLTVL.

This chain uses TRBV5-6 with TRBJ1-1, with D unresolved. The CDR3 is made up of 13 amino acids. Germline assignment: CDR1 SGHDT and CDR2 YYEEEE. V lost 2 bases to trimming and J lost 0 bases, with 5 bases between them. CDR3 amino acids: CASSLHLNTEAFF. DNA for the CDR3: TGTGCCAGCAGCTTACACCTGAACACTGAAGCTTTCTTT.

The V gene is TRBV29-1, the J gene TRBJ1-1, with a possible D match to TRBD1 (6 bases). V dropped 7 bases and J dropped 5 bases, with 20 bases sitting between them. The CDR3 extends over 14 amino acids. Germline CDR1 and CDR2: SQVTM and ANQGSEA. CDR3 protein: CSARGGGGETEAFF. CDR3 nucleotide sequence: TGCAGCGCCAGAGGCGGGGGGGGCGAAACTGAAGCTTTCTTT.

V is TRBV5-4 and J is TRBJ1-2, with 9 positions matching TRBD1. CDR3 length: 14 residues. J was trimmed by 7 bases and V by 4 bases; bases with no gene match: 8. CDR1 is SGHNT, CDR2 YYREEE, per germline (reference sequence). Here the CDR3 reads CASSERQGVFGYTF. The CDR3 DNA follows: TGTGCCAGCAGCGAGAGACAGGGGGTCTTTGGCTACACCTTC.

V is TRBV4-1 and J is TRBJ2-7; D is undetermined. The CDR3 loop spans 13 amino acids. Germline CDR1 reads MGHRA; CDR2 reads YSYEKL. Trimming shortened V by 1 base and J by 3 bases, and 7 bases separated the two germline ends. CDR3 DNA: TGCGCCAGCAGCCAAGTAATCGGCTACGAGCAGTACTTC. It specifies CASSQVIGYEQYF.

CDR3 loop: CASSAGQGAFTSTDTQYF. The CDR3 region has the DNA TGTGCCAGCAGCGCCGGACAGGGGGCATTTACTAGCACAGATACGCAGTATTTT. The chain has TRBV9 and TRBJ2-3; TRBD1 matches 11 bases. This CDR3 has 18 residues. Germline CDR1 SGDLS, CDR2 YYNGEE. The J segment lost 0 bases and the V segment lost 3 bases, leaving 9 bases of the junction unmatched.

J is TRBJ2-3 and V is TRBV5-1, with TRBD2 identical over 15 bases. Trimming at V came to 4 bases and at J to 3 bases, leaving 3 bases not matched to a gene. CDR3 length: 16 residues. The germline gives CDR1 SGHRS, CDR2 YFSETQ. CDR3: CASSGGLAGGTDTQYF. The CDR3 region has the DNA TGCGCCAGCAGCGGTGGACTAGCGGGGGGGACAGATACGCAGTATTTT.

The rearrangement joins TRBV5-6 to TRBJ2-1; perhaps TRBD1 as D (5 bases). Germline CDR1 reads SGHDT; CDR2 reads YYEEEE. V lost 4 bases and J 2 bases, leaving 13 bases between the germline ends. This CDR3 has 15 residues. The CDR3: CASSPRPGTYNEQFF. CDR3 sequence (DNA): TGTGCCAGCAGCCCACGGCCAGGGACCTACAATGAGCAGTTCTTC.

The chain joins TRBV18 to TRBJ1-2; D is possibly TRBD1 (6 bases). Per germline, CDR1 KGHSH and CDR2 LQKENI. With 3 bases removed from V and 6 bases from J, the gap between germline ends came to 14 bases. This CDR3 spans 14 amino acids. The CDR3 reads CASSPAGARDGYTF. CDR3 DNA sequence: TGTGCCAGCTCACCTGCGGGGGCTAGGGATGGCTACACCTTC.

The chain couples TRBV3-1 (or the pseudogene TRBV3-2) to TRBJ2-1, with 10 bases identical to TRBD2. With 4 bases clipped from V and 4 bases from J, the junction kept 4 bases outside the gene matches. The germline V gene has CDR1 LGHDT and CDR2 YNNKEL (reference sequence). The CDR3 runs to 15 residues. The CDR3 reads CASSLLAGIYNEQFF. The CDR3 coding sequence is TGTGCCAGCAGCCTACTAGCGGGGATTTACAATGAGCAGTTCTTC.

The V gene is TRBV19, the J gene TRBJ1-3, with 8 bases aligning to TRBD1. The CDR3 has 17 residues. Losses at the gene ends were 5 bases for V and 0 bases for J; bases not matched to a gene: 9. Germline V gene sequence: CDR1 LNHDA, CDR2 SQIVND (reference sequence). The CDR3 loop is CASSSPGQAASGNTIYF. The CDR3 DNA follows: TGTGCCAGTAGTTCTCCGGGACAGGCCGCCTCTGGAAACACCATATATTTT.